This entry concerns a single T cell receptor beta chain. Antigen specificity is unknown. This specimen belongs to a study of graft-versus-host responses after intestinal transplantation. This CDR3 has 18 amino acids. CDR1 is LGHNA, CDR2 YNFKEQ, per germline. V was shortened by 0 bases and J by 4 bases, with 16 bases between the two germline ends. Assay: immunoSEQ multiplex PCR; the TCRdb copy retains only in-frame clones and omits some. The sample holds 100,000 to 110,000 clones, less than 90% seen once. The TCR comes from a human donor who was the organ donor for an intestinal transplant. The chain has TRBV4-2 and TRBJ1-6, with a tentative D call TRBD1 (5 bases). Sequences were derived from unstimulated CD4+ T cells sorted from spleen or lymph node cells, sampled before transplant. This chain's CDR3 is CASSQDGQGPSYNSPLHF. The CDR3 nucleotides are TGTGCCAGCAGCCAAGATGGGCAGGGTCCCTCTTATAATTCACCCCTCCACTTT.